The present entry profiles one TCR beta chain with its context. Its specificity is unknown. One end of the junction is discordant with germline, which a read error may explain. All of the donors were Caucasians in good health. The sample belongs to a study of identical twins. TCRdb fed the 5' RACE reads into MiXCR, producing one record per CDR3 protein. The table includes approximately 600,000 distinct CDR3 sequences, roughly 9.9% detected once. CDR3 size: 18 residues. The germline gives CDR1 DFQATT, CDR2 SNEGSKA (reference sequence). Overall study findings and caveats: For monozygotic twins, models underestimated out-of-frame TCR alpha sharing. Findings came from cross-sectional statistics, without long-term follow-up of donors. Zero-insertion analyses might be partly confounded by invariant T cells like MAIT and iNKT.

The same sample was also used in a study of yellow fever vaccine responses in identical twins.

This rearrangement joins TRBV20-1 to TRBJ2-1, with 10 bases that match TRBD2. The sample was PBMCs. The TCR comes from a woman aged 18-29 years in good health. The CDR3 region has the DNA TGCTGTGCCCCTGAGACGAGGACTAGCGGCGGGGGGTACAATGAGCAGTTCTTC. Its protein is CCAPETRTSGGGYNEQFF.